One and the same sample provided the 8 T cell receptor beta chains below, sequenced in a study of blood T cell repertoires in COVID-19. Assay used: immunoSEQ multiplex PCR; TCRdb lists only in-frame clones, some missing. The sample holds 65,000 or so clones, around 84% seen once. The specimen was peripheral blood. These TCRs come from a man aged 45-65 years with active COVID-19.

The table lists this clone with a few counts. This rearrangement joins TRBV19 to TRBJ1-1, with TRBD1 matching over 11 bases. Germline loops: CDR1 LNHDA, CDR2 SQIVND (reference sequence). Trimming took 5 bases from V and 5 from J; bases not matched to a gene: 7. The CDR3 runs to 15 residues. For the CDR3, the DNA is TGTGCCAGTAGTTCGGACAGGGGGCGAGGGACTGAAGCTTTCTTT. Residues: CASSSDRGRGTEAFF.

This clone was seen just once. Here the CDR3 reads CASRRTGTSGSRDEQFF. The CDR3 DNA reads as TGTGCCAGCAGAAGAACCGGGACTAGCGGGAGTCGGGATGAGCAGTTCTTC. The chain recombines TRBV7-9 with TRBJ2-1; 14 bases line up with TRBD2. The CDR3 spans 17 residues. Germline CDR1 reads SEHNR; CDR2 reads FQNEAQ (reference sequence). With 6 bases clipped from V and 8 bases from J, the junction kept 12 bases outside the gene matches.

This clone has more than one count but fewer than ten. The chain links TRBV7-9 to TRBJ2-7, with no clear D. V was clipped by 5 bases and J by 4 bases, with 6 bases between them. The CDR3 contains 11 residues. Germline V gene sequence: CDR1 SEHNR, CDR2 FQNEAQ (reference sequence). CDR3 sequence (DNA): TGTGCCAGCAGCCTCACTTACGAGCAGTACTTC. Translation gives CASSLTYEQYF. The full variable domain, its missing parts supplied by reference TRBV7-9 and TRBJ2-7, is DTGVSQNPRHKITKRGQNVTFRCDPISEHNRLYWYRQTLGQGPEFLTYFQNEAQLEKSRLLSDRFSAERPKGSFSTLEIQRTEQGDSAMYLCASSLTYEQYFGPGTRLTVT.

V usage is TRBV5-1 and J usage is TRBJ1-2; possible D gene TRBD1, 5 bases. Germline V gene lookup returns CDR1 SGHRS and CDR2 YFSETQ. The germline V and J ends were trimmed by 1 base and 3 bases, with 7 bases remaining between them. The CDR3 covers 13 residues. CDR3 residues: CASSLRGDYGYTF. Written as DNA, the CDR3 is TGCGCCAGCAGCTTGCGGGGGGACTATGGCTACACCTTC. Complete variable domain (other parts from reference TRBV5-1 and TRBJ1-2): KAGVTQTPRYLIKTRGQQVTLSCSPISGHRSVSWYQQTPGQGLQFLFEYFSETQRNKGNFPGRFSGRQFSNSRSEMNVSTLELGDSALYLCASSLRGDYGYTFGSGTRLTVV.

V is TRBV25-1 and J is TRBJ1-6, with a weak D call TRBD1 (5 bases). Per germline, CDR1 MGHDK and CDR2 SYGVNS. Trimming cost V 1 base and J 7 bases, with 11 bases left between them. This CDR3 has 15 residues. CDR3 in amino acids: CASSESGGGNSPLHF. The DNA for the CDR3 is TGTGCCAGCAGTGAATCGGGGGGTGGGAATTCACCCCTCCACTTT.

The CDR3 protein is CASSSGGGSTDTQYF. The CDR3 nucleotides read TGCGCCAGCAGCTCCGGGGGGGGTTCCACAGATACGCAGTATTTT. V is TRBV5-1 and J is TRBJ2-3; 8 nucleotides match TRBD2. CDR1 is SGHRS, CDR2 YFSETQ, per germline. The CDR3 is made up of 15 amino acids. V trimming: 3 bases; J trimming: 2 bases; junction bases outside the gene matches: 5.

The chain carries TRBV24-1 and TRBJ2-1; TRBD2 is a possible D gene (5 bases). V lost 6 bases and J 7 bases, leaving 15 bases between the germline ends. CDR1 is KGHDR, CDR2 SFDVKD, per germline. This CDR3 region has 14 residues. The CDR3 spells CATSPRWRRNEQFF. The CDR3 DNA reads TGTGCCACCAGTCCGCGGTGGAGGAGGAATGAGCAGTTCTTC.

The gene calls are TRBV5-1 and TRBJ2-1; tentatively, D is TRBD2 (5 bases). This CDR3 comprises 15 residues. V was pared by 0 bases and J by 4 bases, with 11 bases between. Germline CDR1 SGHRS, CDR2 YFSETQ. CDR3: CASSLEADNYNEQFF. CDR3 DNA sequence: TGCGCCAGCAGCTTGGAAGCGGATAATTACAATGAGCAGTTCTTC.